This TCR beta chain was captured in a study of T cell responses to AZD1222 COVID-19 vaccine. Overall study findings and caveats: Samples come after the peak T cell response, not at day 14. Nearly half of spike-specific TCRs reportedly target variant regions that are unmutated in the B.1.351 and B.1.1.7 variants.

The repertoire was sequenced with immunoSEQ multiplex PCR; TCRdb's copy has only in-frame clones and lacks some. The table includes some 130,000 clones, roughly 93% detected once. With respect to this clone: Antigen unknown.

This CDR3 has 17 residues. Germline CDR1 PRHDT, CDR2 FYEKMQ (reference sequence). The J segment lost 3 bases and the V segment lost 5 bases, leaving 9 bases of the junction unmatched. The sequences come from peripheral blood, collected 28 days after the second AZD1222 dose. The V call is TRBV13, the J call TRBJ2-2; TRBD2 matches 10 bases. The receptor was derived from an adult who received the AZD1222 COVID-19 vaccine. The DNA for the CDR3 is TGTGCCAGCAGCCCAAATCTAGCGGGGGCTGACACCGGGGAGCTGTTTTTT. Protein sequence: CASSPNLAGADTGELFF.